The clone carrying this TCR beta chain was observed a handful of times. Its antigen is not identified. This specimen comes from a study of T cells in Graves' hyperthyroidism and ophthalmopathy. Broader study findings: Classification by a 13 V-J model distinguished ophthalmopathy from stable hyperthyroidism.

Amplification yielded TCR beta CDR3 regions, with RNA transcripts as the source. The HTBI set primed first-round TCR CDR3 RT-PCR. TCRdb passed the multiplex PCR reads through MiXCR, listing each CDR3 protein once. The sample comprises approximately 620,000 distinct CDR3 sequences, 16% of which are singletons, and about 3.5% rests with the top ten. Germline values: CDR1 KGHSH, CDR2 LQKENI. CDR3 size: 13 residues. The V end was cut by 3 bases, the J end by 8 bases, with 13 bases between. Material for sequencing was blood. The J gene is TRBJ1-2, the V gene TRBV18, with D possibly being TRBD1 (5 bases). The sequence was obtained from a woman aged 40 to 55 with Graves' ophthalmopathy. The CDR3 loop is CASSPPGGEGYTF. CDR3 bases: TGTGCCAGCTCACCTCCCGGGGGAGAAGGCTACACCTTC.